This TCR beta chain emerged from a study of cytomegalovirus exposure and HLA in healthy donors. Study results and limitations: In a later analysis, at a false discovery rate of 0.05, some 17,000 TCR beta sequences were associated with HLA alleles. Certain sequence variants were highly shared and formed a cluster, and this cluster was likely a sequencing artifact. Reported findings show TCR beta sequences accurately forecast HLA-A and HLA-B alleles in most subjects.

Per the germline V gene, CDR1 is KGHSH and CDR2 is LQKENI. Trimming cost V 4 bases and J 3 bases; bases outside gene matches: 13. This CDR3 has 17 residues. The PCR employed 60 Vbeta primers together with 13 Jbeta primers. The method was immunoSEQ multiplex PCR; TCRdb's version includes in-frame clones alone and lacks a portion of them. Among 190,000 or so clones, about four fifths were seen once, and the ten largest hold around 1.6%. A note on this clone: No antigen is known for it.

Input material: PBMCs. This chain joins TRBV18 and TRBJ1-1; 8 nucleotides align to TRBD1. The source is a man aged 45-60 years in good health and CMV-seronegative. CDR3 nucleotides: TGTGCCAGCTCACTTCTTCGTACGGGACAGGCGGACACTGAAGCTTTCTTT. It encodes CASSLLRTGQADTEAFF.